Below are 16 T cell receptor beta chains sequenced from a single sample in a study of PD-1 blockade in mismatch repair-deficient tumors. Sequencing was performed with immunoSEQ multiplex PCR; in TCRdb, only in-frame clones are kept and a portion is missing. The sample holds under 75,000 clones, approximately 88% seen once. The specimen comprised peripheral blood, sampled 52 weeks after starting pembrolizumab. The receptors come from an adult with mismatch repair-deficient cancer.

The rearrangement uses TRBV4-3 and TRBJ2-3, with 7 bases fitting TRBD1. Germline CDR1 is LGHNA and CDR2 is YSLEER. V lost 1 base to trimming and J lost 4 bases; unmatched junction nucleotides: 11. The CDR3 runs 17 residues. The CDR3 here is CASSQGTGAVLADTQYF. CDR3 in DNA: TGCGCCAGCAGCCAAGGAACAGGGGCGGTTCTTGCAGATACGCAGTATTTT.

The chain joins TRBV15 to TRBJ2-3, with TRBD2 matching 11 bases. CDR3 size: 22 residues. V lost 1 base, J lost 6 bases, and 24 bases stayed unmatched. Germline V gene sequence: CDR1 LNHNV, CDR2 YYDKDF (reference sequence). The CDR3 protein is CATSRVALAGAGGDGPHDTQYF. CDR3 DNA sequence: TGTGCCACCAGCAGAGTGGCACTAGCGGGAGCCGGAGGAGATGGTCCCCATGATACGCAGTATTTT.

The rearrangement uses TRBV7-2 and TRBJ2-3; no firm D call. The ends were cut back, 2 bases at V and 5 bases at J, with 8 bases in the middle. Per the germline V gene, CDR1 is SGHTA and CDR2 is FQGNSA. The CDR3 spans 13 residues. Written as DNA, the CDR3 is TGTGCCAGCAGCTTAATCTTTGGAGATACGCAGTATTTT. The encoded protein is CASSLIFGDTQYF.

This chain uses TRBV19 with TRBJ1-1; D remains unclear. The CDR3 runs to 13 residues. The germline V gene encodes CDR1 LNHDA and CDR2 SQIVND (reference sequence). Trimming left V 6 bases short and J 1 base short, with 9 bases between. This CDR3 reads CASRRQANTEAFF. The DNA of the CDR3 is TGTGCCAGTAGACGGCAGGCGAACACTGAAGCTTTCTTT.

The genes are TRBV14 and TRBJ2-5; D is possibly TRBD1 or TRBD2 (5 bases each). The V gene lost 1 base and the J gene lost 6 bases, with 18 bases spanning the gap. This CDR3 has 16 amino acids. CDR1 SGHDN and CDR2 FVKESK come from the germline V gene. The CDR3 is CASSQGGTLKWKTQYF. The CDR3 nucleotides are TGTGCCAGCAGCCAAGGTGGGACCCTCAAGTGGAAGACCCAGTACTTC.

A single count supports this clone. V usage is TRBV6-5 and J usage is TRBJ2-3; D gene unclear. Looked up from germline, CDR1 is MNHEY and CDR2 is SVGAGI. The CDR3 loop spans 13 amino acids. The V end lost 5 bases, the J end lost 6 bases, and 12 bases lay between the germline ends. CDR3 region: CASSSLGWDTQYF. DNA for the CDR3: TGTGCCAGCAGTAGCCTGGGGTGGGATACGCAGTATTTT.

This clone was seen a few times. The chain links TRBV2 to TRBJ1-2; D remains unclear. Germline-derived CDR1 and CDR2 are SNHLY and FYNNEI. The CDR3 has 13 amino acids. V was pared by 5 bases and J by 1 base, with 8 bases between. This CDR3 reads CASSSGYNYGYTF. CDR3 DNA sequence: TGTGCCAGCAGTAGCGGCTATAACTATGGCTACACCTTC.

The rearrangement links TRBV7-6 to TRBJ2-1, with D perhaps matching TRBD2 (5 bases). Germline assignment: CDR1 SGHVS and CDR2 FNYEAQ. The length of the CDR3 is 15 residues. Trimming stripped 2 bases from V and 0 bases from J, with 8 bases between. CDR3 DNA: TGTGCCAGCAGCTTAACGGGAAGCTCCTACAATGAGCAGTTCTTC. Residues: CASSLTGSSYNEQFF.

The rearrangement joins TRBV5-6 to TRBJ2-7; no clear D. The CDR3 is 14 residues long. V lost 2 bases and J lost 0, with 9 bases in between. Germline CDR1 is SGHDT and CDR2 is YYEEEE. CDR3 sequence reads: CASSLGLSSYEQYF. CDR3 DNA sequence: TGTGCCAGCAGCTTAGGGTTAAGCTCCTACGAGCAGTACTTC.

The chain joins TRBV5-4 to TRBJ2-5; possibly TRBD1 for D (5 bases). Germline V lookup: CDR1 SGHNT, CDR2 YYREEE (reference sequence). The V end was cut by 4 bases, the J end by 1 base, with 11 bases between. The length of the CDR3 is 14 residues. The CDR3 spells CASSHTTAQETQYF. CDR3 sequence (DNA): TGTGCCAGCAGCCACACGACAGCCCAAGAGACCCAGTACTTC.

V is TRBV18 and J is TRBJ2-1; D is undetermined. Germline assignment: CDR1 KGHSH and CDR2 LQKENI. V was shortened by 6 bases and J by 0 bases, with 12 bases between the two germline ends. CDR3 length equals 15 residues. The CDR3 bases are TGTGCCAGCTCGTTGTTTGAATACTCCTACAATGAGCAGTTCTTC. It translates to CASSLFEYSYNEQFF.

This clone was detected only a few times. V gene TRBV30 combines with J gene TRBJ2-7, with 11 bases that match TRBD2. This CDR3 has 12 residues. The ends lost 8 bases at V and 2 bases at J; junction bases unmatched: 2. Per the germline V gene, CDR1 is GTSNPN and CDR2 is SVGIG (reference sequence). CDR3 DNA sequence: TGTGCCGCTAGCGGGAGGCCCTACGAGCAGTACTTC. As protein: CAASGRPYEQYF. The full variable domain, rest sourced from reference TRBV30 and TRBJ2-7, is SQTIHQWPATLVQPVGSPLSLECTVEGTSNPNLYWYRQAAGRGLQLLFYSVGIGQISSEVPQNLSASRPQDRQFILSSKKLLLSDSGFYLCAASGRPYEQYFGPGTRLTVT.

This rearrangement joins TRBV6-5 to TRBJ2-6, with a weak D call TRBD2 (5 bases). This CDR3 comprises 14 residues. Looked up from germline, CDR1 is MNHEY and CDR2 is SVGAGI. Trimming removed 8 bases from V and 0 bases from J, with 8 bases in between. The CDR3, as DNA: TGTGCCAGCTCCGGACTCTCTGGGGCCAACGTCCTGACTTTC. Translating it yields CASSGLSGANVLTF.

The CDR3 region is CSVESHQATSGANVLTF. CDR3 coding DNA: TGCAGCGTGGAAAGCCATCAGGCTACCTCTGGGGCCAACGTCCTGACTTTC. V gene TRBV29-1 combines with J gene TRBJ2-6, with D hard to call. Between the trimmed V and J ends, which lost 6 bases and 0 bases, there was a span of 18 bases. CDR1 and CDR2 (germline): SQVTM, ANQGSEA. The CDR3 extends over 17 amino acids. Together with reference TRBV29-1 and TRBJ2-6, the CDR3 gives the full variable domain: SAVISQKPSRDICQRGTSLTIQCQVDSQVTMMFWYRQQPGQSLTLIATANQGSEATYESGFVIDKFPISRPNLTFSTLTVSNMSPEDSSIYLCSVESHQATSGANVLTFGAGSRLTVL.

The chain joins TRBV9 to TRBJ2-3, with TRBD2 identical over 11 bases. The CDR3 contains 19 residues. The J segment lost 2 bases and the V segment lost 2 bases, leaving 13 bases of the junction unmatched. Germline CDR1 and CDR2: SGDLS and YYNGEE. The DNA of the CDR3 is TGTGCCAGCAGCGTTCAAGCCCCGACTAGCGGGAATGACACAGATACGCAGTATTTT. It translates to CASSVQAPTSGNDTDTQYF. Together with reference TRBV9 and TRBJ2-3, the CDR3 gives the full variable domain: DSGVTQTPKHLITATGQRVTLRCSPRSGDLSVYWYQQSLDQGLQFLIQYYNGEERAKGNILERFSAQQFPDLHSELNLSSLELGDSALYFCASSVQAPTSGNDTDTQYFGPGTRLTVL.

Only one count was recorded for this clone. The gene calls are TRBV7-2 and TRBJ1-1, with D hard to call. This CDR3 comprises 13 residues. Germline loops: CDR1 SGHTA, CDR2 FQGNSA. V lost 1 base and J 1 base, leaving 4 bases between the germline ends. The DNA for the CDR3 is TGTGCCAGCAGCTTAGACAAGAACACTGAAGCTTTCTTT. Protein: CASSLDKNTEAFF.